A selection of T cell receptor beta chains follows, all from one sample in a study of CD8 T cells in Susac syndrome. TCRdb independently ran MiXCR on the immunoSEQ multiplex PCR reads; one entry per CDR3 protein. The data contain 250,000 to 300,000 distinct CDR3 sequences, over 75% of them singletons. Sequencing input: CD8+ T cells from PBMCs. The source is a human donor with multiple sclerosis. The CDR3 runs from the conserved cysteine through the conserved F or W. D genes are given only for firm matches. Expanded clones are given a class, and other clones once, few, many or no size at all.

D gene,clone size,J gene,V gene,CDR3 protein,CDR3 DNA
-,-,TRBJ1-1,TRBV28,CASSFRGGITEAFF,TGTGCCAGCAGTTTCAGGGGAGGAATCACTGAAGCTTTCTTT
-,-,TRBJ2-1,TRBV7-3,CASSLPFHDEQFF,TGTGCCAGCAGCTTACCTTTCCATGATGAGCAGTTCTTC
TRBD1,-,TRBJ2-1,TRBV29-1,CSVGGTDTVSSYNEQFF,TGCAGCGTTGGAGGGACAGACACGGTGAGCTCCTACAATGAGCAGTTCTTC
-,once,TRBJ1-1,TRBV21-1,CASGRQDPGTEAFF,TGTGCCAGCGGGCGACAGGACCCGGGCACTGAAGCTTTCTTT
-,once,TRBJ2-3,TRBV7-5,CISVSEAPGGTDTQYF,-
-,-,TRBJ2-5,TRBV15,CATSGVLKGPQYF,TGTGCCACCAGCGGTGTGCTCAAGGGCCCCCAGTACTTC
-,-,TRBJ2-7,TRBV7-8,CASRSHVVEPYEQYF,TGTGCCAGCCGCTCCCACGTAGTGGAGCCCTACGAGCAGTACTTC
TRBD2,-,TRBJ2-1,TRBV5-6,CASFSGGRYNEQFF,TGTGCCAGCTTTTCCGGCGGGAGATACAATGAGCAGTTCTTC
TRBD2,-,TRBJ2-7,TRBV28,CASSLAGLAAYEQYF,TGTGCCAGCAGCCTCGCGGGACTAGCCGCCTACGAGCAGTACTTC
-,few,TRBJ1-5,TRBV23-1,CASSHQIAQLVFQPQHF,TGCGCCAGCAGTCACCAGATTGCCCAATTAGTTTTTCAGCCCCAGCATTTT
-,-,TRBJ2-1,TRBV27,CASSWAVRSEQFF,TGTGCCAGCAGTTGGGCCGTAAGAAGTGAGCAGTTCTTC
-,-,TRBJ2-1,TRBV19,CATGFNEQFF,TGTGCCACAGGGTTCAATGAGCAGTTCTTC
TRBD2,-,TRBJ2-1,TRBV27,CASSPPGGGSGRDNHEQFF,TGTGCCAGCAGTCCTCCCGGGGGGGGTAGCGGGAGGGATAATCATGAGCAGTTCTTC
TRBD2,-,TRBJ2-5,TRBV7-2,CASSLFLAGASQETQYF,TGTGCCAGCAGCCTTTTCCTAGCGGGGGCTTCCCAAGAGACCCAGTACTTC
TRBD2,-,TRBJ2-3,TRBV28,CASSKLAGVAADTQYF,TGTGCCAGCAGTAAACTAGCGGGGGTCGCTGCAGATACGCAGTATTTT
-,-,TRBJ1-3,TRBV19,CASRYQGTGNTIYF,TGTGCCAGTCGCTACCAGGGGACTGGAAACACCATATATTTT
-,-,TRBJ1-5,TRBV6-2/TRBV6-3,CASRPGTWDQPQHF,TGTGCCAGCAGACCCGGGACCTGGGATCAGCCCCAGCATTTT
TRBD2,-,TRBJ2-3,TRBV7-9,CASLRAHLAVGEDTQYF,TGTGCCAGCTTAAGGGCTCATCTAGCGGTCGGGGAGGATACGCAGTATTTT
-,few,TRBJ1-5,TRBV7-9,CASSLANSNQPQHF,TGTGCCAGCAGTCTAGCCAACAGCAATCAGCCCCAGCATTTT
-,-,TRBJ1-1,TRBV28,CASSSGHPEAFF,TGTGCCAGCAGTTCAGGACACCCTGAAGCTTTCTTT
TRBD2,-,TRBJ2-1,TRBV28,CASSLPGGLKSEQFF,TGTGCCAGCAGTTTGCCGGGGGGGCTTAAGAGTGAGCAGTTCTTC
TRBD2,-,TRBJ2-7,TRBV15,CATSRETSGGTSYEQYF,TGTGCCACCAGCAGAGAAACTAGCGGGGGGACCTCCTACGAGCAGTACTTC
TRBD2,-,TRBJ2-3,TRBV11-1,CASSLVSSGTTDTQYF,TGTGCCAGCAGCTTAGTTTCTAGCGGGACCACAGATACGCAGTATTTT
-,-,TRBJ2-2,TRBV7-9,CASSIGELFF,TGTGCCAGCAGCATCGGGGAGCTGTTTTTT
-,-,TRBJ1-4,TRBV6-1,CASSEAGEGFNEKLFF,TGTGCCAGCAGTGAGGCGGGCGAAGGTTTTAATGAAAAACTGTTTTTT
-,few,TRBJ2-5,TRBV24-1,CATSEDSQETQYF,TGTGCCACCAGTGAAGACAGCCAAGAGACCCAGTACTTC
TRBD2,-,TRBJ2-7,TRBV6-2/TRBV6-3,CASRVTSTGGSYEQYF,TGTGCCAGCAGGGTGACTTCCACGGGGGGCTCCTACGAGCAGTACTTC
-,-,TRBJ2-7,TRBV5-1,CASSKDNYEQYF,TGCGCCAGCAGCAAGGACAACTACGAGCAGTACTTC
-,-,TRBJ2-1,TRBV28,CASSFSLEQFF,TGTGCCAGCAGTTTCTCGCTTGAGCAGTTCTTC
-,-,TRBJ2-7,TRBV29-1,CSVAWGGGADPYEQYF,TGCAGCGTTGCCTGGGGTGGGGGAGCTGACCCCTACGAGCAGTACTTC
-,-,TRBJ2-1,TRBV12-3/TRBV12-4,CASSFELYNEQFF,TGTGCCAGCAGTTTTGAGCTTTACAATGAGCAGTTCTTC
TRBD1,-,TRBJ1-1,TRBV10-3,CAISGAGGSTEAFF,TGTGCCATCAGTGGAGCAGGGGGCTCCACTGAAGCTTTCTTT
-,-,TRBJ1-4,TRBV20-1,CSALPRTATNEKLFF,TGCAGTGCTCTACCGCGGACAGCAACTAATGAAAAACTGTTTTTT
-,-,TRBJ2-7,TRBV20-1,CSARDSQGYEQYF,TGCAGTGCTAGAGATAGCCAGGGTTACGAGCAGTACTTC
-,-,TRBJ2-6,TRBV6-6,CASSYVTGANVLTF,TGTGCCAGCAGTTACGTCACTGGGGCCAACGTCCTGACTTTC
-,-,TRBJ2-7,TRBV10-3,CAIAGGASYEQYF,TGTGCCATCGCCGGGGGCGCTTCCTACGAGCAGTACTTC
TRBD2,-,TRBJ2-3,TRBV27,CASSLSSGRARVMGDTQYF,TGTGCCAGCAGTTTATCAAGCGGGAGGGCCCGTGTGATGGGAGATACGCAGTATTTT
-,-,TRBJ2-7,TRBV30,CAWSYGRGGIYEQYF,TGTGCCTGGAGTTACGGCAGGGGTGGAATTTACGAGCAGTACTTC
-,-,TRBJ2-3,TRBV7-6,CASSHGGATDTQYF,TGTGCCAGCAGCCACGGGGGAGCCACAGATACGCAGTATTTT
TRBD1,-,TRBJ2-2,TRBV30,CAWEQGAGTGELFF,TGTGCCTGGGAACAGGGGGCGGGAACCGGGGAGCTGTTTTTT
-,-,TRBJ2-1,TRBV14,CASSQEEQFF,TGTGCCAGCAGCCAAGAGGAGCAGTTCTTC
-,-,TRBJ1-1,TRBV30,CAWSVDNRAMKAFF,TGTGCCTGGAGTGTAGACAACAGGGCGATGAAAGCTTTCTTT
TRBD1,-,TRBJ2-1,TRBV24-1,CATSSPGQGAYEQFF,TGTGCCACCAGTTCACCGGGACAGGGGGCCTATGAGCAGTTCTTC
-,-,TRBJ2-1,TRBV4-3,CASSQAHGEQFF,TGCGCCAGCAGCCAAGCTCATGGTGAGCAGTTCTTC
TRBD2,-,TRBJ2-1,TRBV30,CAWSVPRTSGNEQFF,TGTGCCTGGAGTGTACCAAGGACTAGCGGGAATGAGCAGTTCTTC